These 27 T cell receptor beta chains came from one sample sequenced in a study of CD8 T cells in ankylosing spondylitis. These TCRs' antigens remain unknown. Study-level points and caveats: The study identified a TCR beta motif of under ten highly homologous variants that appeared characteristic of ankylosing spondylitis blood.

TCRdb re-called the 5' RACE reads with MiXCR, one entry per CDR3 protein. The profile shows about 840,000 distinct CDR3 sequences, approximately 12% of them singletons. Sequencing was done on a sample of blood, either unsorted or a sorted T cell fraction (not recorded which). These receptors were collected from a male donor with ankylosing spondylitis.

V gene TRBV7-2 combines with J gene TRBJ2-7, with D possibly TRBD1 on 5 matching bases. V lost 1 base to trimming and J lost 0 bases, with 10 bases between them. The CDR3 loop spans 15 amino acids. The germline gives CDR1 SGHTA, CDR2 FQGNSA. CDR3 loop: CASSLVWGFSYEQYF. The DNA of the CDR3 is TGTGCCAGCAGCTTAGTATGGGGCTTCTCCTACGAGCAGTACTTC.

This clonotype came up a few times. V and J are TRBV5-1 and TRBJ2-3; 11 bases match TRBD2. Germline V lookup: CDR1 SGHRS, CDR2 YFSETQ. CDR3 length: 18 residues. After removal of 4 bases from V and 0 bases from J, the junction contained 10 bases not matched to a gene. Written as DNA, the CDR3 is TGCGCCAGCAGCGGCGGCGGGACTAGCGGTGCTAGCACAGATACGCAGTATTTT. Translation gives CASSGGGTSGASTDTQYF.

The CDR3 coding sequence is TGCGCCAGCAGCTTGCGACCTGTAAATAGGAATGAGCAGTTCTTC. Its protein is CASSLRPVNRNEQFF. This chain connects TRBV5-1 to TRBJ2-1, with D hard to call. From germline, CDR1 is SGHRS and CDR2 YFSETQ. The CDR3 length is 15 residues. V was trimmed by 1 base and J by 7 bases, leaving 15 bases between them.

The chain combines TRBV5-1 with TRBJ2-7; weak D call: TRBD2 (6 bases). The CDR3 is 15 amino acids. Germline lookup yields CDR1 SGHRS and CDR2 YFSETQ. V was clipped by 4 bases and J by 5 bases, with 19 bases between them. CDR3 in DNA: TGCGCCAGCAGCCCGATATCGGGGGTCGTCCACGAGCAGTACTTC. This gives the protein CASSPISGVVHEQYF.

This clonotype was recorded a few times. The rearrangement uses TRBV13 and TRBJ2-7, with 9 nucleotides matching TRBD1. V was pared by 11 bases and J by 6 bases, with 5 bases of the junction left unmatched. The CDR3 consists of 11 residues. Germline values: CDR1 PRHDT, CDR2 FYEKMQ (reference sequence). Here the CDR3 DNA reads TGTGCCTGCGGGACAGGGAGCGAGCAGTACTTC. Translation gives CACGTGSEQYF.

The CDR3 sequence: CSARSGLRSDEQFF. The CDR3 DNA is TGCAGTGCTAGATCGGGATTAAGATCGGATGAGCAGTTCTTC. This sequence joins TRBV20-1 and TRBJ2-1; possible D gene TRBD2, 5 bases. V was trimmed by 2 bases and J by 8 bases, leaving 16 bases between them. Germline V CDR1 and CDR2: DFQATT, SNEGSKA (reference sequence). The CDR3 totals 14 residues.

The chain has TRBV7-3 and TRBJ2-2; 7 bases map to TRBD1. Trimming removed 5 bases from V and 5 bases from J; junction bases left unmatched: 5. The CDR3 runs to 14 residues. CDR1 and CDR2 from the germline V gene are SGHTA and FQGTGA. As DNA, the CDR3 is TGTGCCAGCAGCACAGGGGCGTGGACCGGGGAGCTGTTTTTT. Protein sequence: CASSTGAWTGELFF.

This clonotype appeared many times. The chain recombines TRBV12-3 or TRBV12-4 with TRBJ2-1; possibly TRBD1 or TRBD2 for D (5 bases each). The CDR3 covers 14 residues. Deletions cut 3 bases from V and 6 bases from J, with 12 bases between. CDR3 sequence (DNA): TGTGCCAGCAGTTTGGGGCCGGGACCCAATGAGCAGTTCTTC. Translated, it gives CASSLGPGPNEQFF.

The V and J genes are TRBV6-1 and TRBJ2-5, with D possibly called TRBD1 or TRBD2 (5 bases each). The V end lost 11 bases, the J end lost 1 base, and 17 bases lay between the germline ends. The CDR3 has 14 residues. Germline V lookup: CDR1 MNHNS, CDR2 SASEGT. The CDR3 nucleotides read TGTGCCGGGGCTTTGGATGGGACCCAAGAGACCCAGTACTTC. Encoded protein: CAGALDGTQETQYF.

This clonotype occurred many times. V usage is TRBV20-1 and J usage is TRBJ2-5, with no clear D. This CDR3 is built from 15 residues. The V end lost 0 bases, the J end lost 1 base, and 12 bases lay between the germline ends. The V gene's germline CDR1 is DFQATT and CDR2 SNEGSKA (reference sequence). The CDR3 region is CSAREMLRGQETQYF. The DNA of the CDR3 is TGCAGTGCTAGAGAGATGTTAAGAGGCCAAGAGACCCAGTACTTC.

This clonotype was seen many times. The junction departs from the called germline gene at one end, perhaps through a read error. The genes are TRBV12-3 or TRBV12-4 and TRBJ1-4; D gene ambiguous. This CDR3 is built from 12 residues. CDR3 sequence reads: CASSLGPEKLFF. Written as DNA, the CDR3 is TGTGCCAGCAGCTTAGGGCCCGAAAAACTGTTTTTT.

The chain recombines TRBV7-2 with TRBJ2-5, with 7 positions matching TRBD2. CDR1 is SGHTA and CDR2 is FQGNSA in the germline V gene. The CDR3 length is 14 residues. With V trimmed by 1 base and J by 3 bases, 2 bases remained unmatched. In nucleotides, the CDR3 is TGTGCCAGCAGCTTAGAAAGCGGGGAAGAGACCCAGTACTTC. Translating it yields CASSLESGEETQYF.

This clonotype was detected a few times. CDR3 region: CASSPPGRSENIQYF. In DNA form, the CDR3 reads TGTGCCAGCTCGCCTCCGGGACGGTCGGAAAACATTCAGTACTTC. The chain couples TRBV18 to TRBJ2-4; D may correspond to TRBD1 or TRBD2 (5 bases each). The CDR3 is 15 amino acids. Germline CDR1 KGHSH, CDR2 LQKENI. Trimming left V 6 bases short and J 5 bases short, with 17 bases between.

The rearrangement joins TRBV7-2 to TRBJ2-5; 11 bases are shared with TRBD2. The CDR3 has 15 amino acids. From germline, CDR1 is SGHTA and CDR2 FQGNSA. J gave up 4 bases and V 3 bases, and 4 bases lay outside the gene matches. This CDR3 reads CASSFSGGAAETQYF. In nucleotides, the CDR3 is TGTGCCAGCAGCTTTAGCGGGGGGGCTGCAGAGACCCAGTACTTC.

This clonotype has only a few counts. The gene calls are TRBV7-8 and TRBJ1-1; no firm D call. CDR3 size: 12 residues. Germline CDR1 SGHVS, CDR2 FQNEAQ. Between the trimmed V and J ends, which lost 5 bases and 8 bases, there was a span of 12 bases. CDR3 sequence: CASSQTSLEAFF. CDR3 nucleotide sequence: TGTGCCAGCAGCCAGACGTCACTGGAAGCTTTCTTT. The full variable domain, completed using reference TRBV7-8 and TRBJ1-1, is GAGVSQSPRYKVAKRGQDVALRCDPISGHVSLFWYQQALGQGPEFLTYFQNEAQLDKSGLPSDRFFAERPEGSVSTLKIQRTQQEDSAVYLCASSQTSLEAFFGQGTRLTVV.

This clonotype has ten or more counts. The V gene is TRBV12-3 or TRBV12-4, the J gene TRBJ2-3; 8 bases align to TRBD1. V lost 6 bases and J lost 5; bases outside the gene matches: 4. This CDR3 region has 13 residues. The CDR3 region has the DNA TGTGCCAGCAGCTTCACAGGGGGAGATACGCAGTATTTT. Encoded protein: CASSFTGGDTQYF.

The gene calls are TRBV20-1 and TRBJ2-1, with 9 bases lining up with TRBD1. The CDR3 is 16 residues long. Germline CDR1 and CDR2: DFQATT and SNEGSKA (reference sequence). The trim removed 3 bases at V and 8 bases at J, leaving 14 bases unmatched. The CDR3 nucleotides read TGCAGTGCTAGCTGGTCAGGGACAGGGAGTCCTTATGAGCAGTTCTTC. It encodes CSASWSGTGSPYEQFF.

There are a few counts of this clonotype. V usage is TRBV20-1 and J usage is TRBJ1-3, with D perhaps TRBD1 (5 bases). V was cut by 2 bases and J by 3 bases, with 5 bases left in between. CDR3 length: 12 amino acids. The germline V gene encodes CDR1 DFQATT and CDR2 SNEGSKA (reference sequence). The CDR3 loop is CSARQGGNTIYF. The CDR3 DNA reads as TGCAGTGCTAGACAGGGTGGAAACACCATATATTTT.

The chain couples TRBV14 to TRBJ2-1; TRBD2 aligns across 7 bases. The ends lost 4 bases at V and 2 bases at J; junction bases unmatched: 5. The CDR3 totals 15 residues. CDR1 is SGHDN, CDR2 FVKESK, per germline. As DNA, the CDR3 is TGTGCCAGCAGCCCCCGGGACTATACCTACAATGAGCAGTTCTTC. As protein: CASSPRDYTYNEQFF. Using reference TRBV14 and TRBJ2-1 for the parts outside the CDR3, the full variable domain is EAGVTQFPSHSVIEKGQTVTLRCDPISGHDNLYWYRRVMGKEIKFLLHFVKESKQDESGMPNNRFLAERTGGTYSTLKVQPAELEDSGVYFCASSPRDYTYNEQFFGPGTRLTVL.

This clonotype occurred a few times. The chain is built from TRBV5-6 and TRBJ1-2; D gene unclear. The CDR3 has 13 amino acids. The germline V gene has CDR1 SGHDT and CDR2 YYEEEE. The V end lost 4 bases, the J end lost 4 bases, and 11 bases lay between the germline ends. DNA for the CDR3: TGTGCCAGCAGCGCAATTTCCTCCTATGGCTACACCTTC. This sequence encodes CASSAISSYGYTF.

The CDR3 region is CASSYDQRGYLGGYTF. Written as DNA, the CDR3 is TGTGCCAGCAGTTACGATCAGCGCGGGTACCTGGGTGGCTACACCTTC. The chain joins TRBV6-5 to TRBJ1-2; D is unclear. Germline V gives CDR1 MNHEY, CDR2 SVGAGI. The V end was cut by 2 bases, the J end by 7 bases, with 20 bases between. The CDR3 loop spans 16 amino acids.

The chain has TRBV7-2 and TRBJ2-7; D is perhaps TRBD2 (5 bases). The V end was cut by 3 bases, the J end by 3 bases, with 9 bases between. The CDR3 has 13 amino acids. Germline V gives CDR1 SGHTA, CDR2 FQGNSA. The CDR3, as DNA: TGTGCCAGCAGCTTTAGCGTCATCTACGAGCAGTACTTC. Translation: CASSFSVIYEQYF.

This clonotype was counted only a few times. The rearrangement links TRBV12-3 or TRBV12-4 to TRBJ2-7; D perhaps matches TRBD1 (6 bases). V gave up 3 bases and J gave up 5 bases, with 11 bases separating them. The CDR3 has 13 residues. The CDR3 DNA reads as TGTGCCAGCAGTTTTACAGGGAGCCACGAGCAGTACTTC. The encoded protein is CASSFTGSHEQYF.

This clonotype was found many times. The V call is TRBV10-3, the J call TRBJ1-1; possibly TRBD1 for D (5 bases). V was pared by 3 bases and J by 1 base, with 6 bases between. Per the germline V gene, CDR1 is ENHRY and CDR2 is SYGVKD. The CDR3 has 13 amino acids. This chain's CDR3 is CAISDQGNTEAFF. CDR3 bases: TGTGCCATCAGTGACCAGGGGAACACTGAAGCTTTCTTT.

This clonotype was seen a few times. This rearrangement joins TRBV20-1 to TRBJ2-3; TRBD2 aligns across 11 bases. The CDR3 has 14 residues. Per the germline V gene, CDR1 is DFQATT and CDR2 is SNEGSKA (reference sequence). Written as DNA, the CDR3 is TGCCGGGCCGGGACTAGCGGAAACACAGATACGCAGTATTTT. It codes for CRAGTSGNTDTQYF.

The chain has TRBV11-3 and TRBJ2-5; 10 nucleotides line up with TRBD2. Germline V gives CDR1 SGHNT, CDR2 YENEEA. J lost 5 bases, V lost 5 bases, and 5 bases had no gene match. This CDR3 region has 14 residues. The CDR3: CASSIAGGSETQYF. The CDR3 DNA is TGTGCCAGCAGCATAGCGGGAGGATCGGAGACCCAGTACTTC.

The V and J genes are TRBV4-3 and TRBJ1-4; D ambiguous. The germline gives CDR1 LGHNA, CDR2 YSLEER. CDR3 length equals 18 residues. With 1 base removed from V and 7 bases from J, the gap between germline ends came to 22 bases. CDR3 bases: TGCGCCAGCAGCCAAGCTCCCCTAACCCCCCAGCGGGGTGAAAAACTGTTTTTT. Its translation is CASSQAPLTPQRGEKLFF.